The present T cell receptor (beta chain) was sequenced within a study of patients and donors after allogeneic stem cell transplantation. Each CDR3 protein is one row after TCRdb ran MiXCR on the RT-PCR reads. The sample gives approximately 200,000 distinct CDR3 sequences, around 41% of which show up once; 33% is in the top ten. The junction had 4 bases not matched to a gene; V was cut back by 3 bases and J by 5 bases. The CDR3 extends over 14 amino acids. The rearrangement joins TRBV12-3 or TRBV12-4 to TRBJ2-5; the match to TRBD2 covers 9 bases. The source material was blood, either unsorted or a sorted T cell fraction (not recorded which). The sequence came from a human donor who was either an allogeneic HSCT recipient or a stem cell or donor lymphocyte infusion donor (not recorded which). It is not recorded whose cells these are; they may come from a transplant donor. The CDR3 region has the DNA TGTGCCAGCAGTTTCGGACTAGCGTGGGAGACCCAGTACTTC. It specifies CASSFGLAWETQYF.